This T cell receptor (beta chain) is from a study of neurological immune-mediated disorders (dated by TCRdb to between 2018 and 2020). For context, the study as a whole: Among the 34 multiple sclerosis patients, relapsing-remitting MS accounted for around 30 and secondary progressive MS accounted for 3. Peripheral blood TCR-beta repertoires from HTLV-I-associated myelopathy (HAM/TSP) patients, multiple sclerosis patients and healthy controls were compared by UMI-based sequencing. The roughly 100 TCR-beta libraries included longitudinal samples, technical triplicates and paired sorted CD4+ and CD8+ T-cell subsets alongside PBMC samples. Longitudinal HAM/TSP and healthy donors were sampled at 3 time-points each (about 3-40 month intervals). Of the approximately 65 subjects in the cohort, roughly 14 were HAM/TSP patients, 34 were multiple sclerosis patients, and some 20 were healthy controls.

Concerning this clonotype itself: No antigen is known for it. No much larger clonotype is one base removed from it; base qualities were not supplied.

CDR1 and CDR2, looked up from the germline V gene (reference sequence), are DFQATT and SNEGSKA. The V end loses 0 bases and the J end loses 3 bases, and a stretch of 11 bases separates them. From the cysteine through the phenylalanine, the CDR3 covers 14 amino acids. The DNA shown is the 42-base CDR3, in frame from base 1. Interpreted using the paper, the time point label stands for: longitudinal time-point 3. For the unsorted PBMC libraries, 2 million PBMCs were stored in RNAlater at -80 degrees C until RNA extraction and were used to generate the libraries. Multiple sclerosis patients were enrolled in a US clinical protocol evaluating disease progression by magnetic resonance imaging. Peripheral blood underwent Ficoll-Hypaque density gradient centrifugation to isolate PBMCs, which were then cryopreserved in liquid nitrogen. cDNA synthesis used template-switch 5'RACE with a primer carrying a 10-nucleotide random unique molecular identifier tagging each TCR transcript. Over 180 million TCR-beta sequences, covering 15-18 subjects, were produced in each sequencing run. The RNeasy kit was used to extract total RNA. The KAPA Real-time Library Amplification kit was used to amplify TCR-beta VDJ regions with primers for the TCR constant region and the 5'RACE anchor. Sample indexes and Illumina adaptors were added in a first PCR, after which library yield was increased in a second PCR. After Ampure bead purification, the roughly 650 bp TCR product was size-selected on a 2% E-gel SizeSelection system. Before pooling, library quality was assessed on a Bioanalyzer, concentration was determined with Qubit, and library quantification was performed with the Kapa Library Quantification kit. Libraries were sequenced paired-end 2 x 150 bp on an Illumina HiSeq 2500. To increase sequence diversity, roughly 23-30% phiX was spiked into each library pool. In the source study's methods: The UMI-based MiGEC pipeline processed quality-filtered reads and removed over 80% of raw TCR sequences during error correction. VDJ genes were aligned to IMGT germline references, and each clonotype was defined by a unique CDR3 amino acid sequence together with V-J genes. VDJtools evaluated clonal expansion, Shannon diversity and CDR3 relatedness (CalcPairwiseDistances, ClusterSamples); CLCbio workbench built phylogenetic trees. Using coefficient-of-variation modelling across technical triplicates, the study counted a clone as expanded if it had at least 8 unique UMIs. TCRdb trimmed the raw reads at Q25, called clones with MiXCR and kept productive beta chains. Entries that share a CDR3 protein sequence are merged under the most common genes and DNA. The V and J calls come from TCRdb's annotation, not from the publication. Present in this sample are 84,000 or so distinct CDR3 sequences, under 4.5% of which were seen just once. In total, the top ten clones hold approximately 5.8% of the sample.

Study-wide findings and limitations: TCR clonal expansion was greatest in HAM/TSP patients and smallest in MS patients, who ranked below even healthy controls. No clinical or MRI features were associated with the MS cluster, and the authors said that larger cohorts are needed. Repertoires from 18 of 34 MS patients were grouped by phylogenetic analysis into a cluster of related CDR3 sequences, suggesting a possible repertoire-level signature. No identical CDR3 amino acid sequences were found to be shared among expanded clones across subjects, suggesting that TCR-beta repertoires were private in all groups.

The sample was PBMCs. The sequence joins TRBV20-1 to TRBJ1-1; a confident D gene designation cannot be given. The TCR sequence derives from a woman aged 55-69 years with multiple sclerosis. The nucleotide sequence reads as follows: TGCAGTGCTAGAGACCCGGGTAGGGACACTGAAGCTTTCTTT. The encoded protein is CSARDPGRDTEAFF.